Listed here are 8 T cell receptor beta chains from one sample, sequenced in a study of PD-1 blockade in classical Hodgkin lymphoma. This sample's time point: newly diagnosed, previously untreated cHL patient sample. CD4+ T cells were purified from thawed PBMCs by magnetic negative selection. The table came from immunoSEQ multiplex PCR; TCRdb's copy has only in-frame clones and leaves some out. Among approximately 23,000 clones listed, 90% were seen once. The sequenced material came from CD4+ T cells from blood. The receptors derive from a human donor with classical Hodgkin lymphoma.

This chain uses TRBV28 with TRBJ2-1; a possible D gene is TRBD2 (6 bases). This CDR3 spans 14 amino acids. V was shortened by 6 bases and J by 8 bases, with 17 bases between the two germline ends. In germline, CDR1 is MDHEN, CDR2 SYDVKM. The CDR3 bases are TGTGCCAGCAGCTGGGCTAGCGCAGGCGATGAGCAGTTCTTC. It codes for CASSWASAGDEQFF.

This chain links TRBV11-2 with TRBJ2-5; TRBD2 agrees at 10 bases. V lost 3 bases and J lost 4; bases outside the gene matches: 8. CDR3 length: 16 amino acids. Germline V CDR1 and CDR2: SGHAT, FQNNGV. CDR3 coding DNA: TGTGCCAGCAGCTTTAAGGGGCTAGCGGGGGTAGAGACCCAGTACTTC. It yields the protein CASSFKGLAGVETQYF.

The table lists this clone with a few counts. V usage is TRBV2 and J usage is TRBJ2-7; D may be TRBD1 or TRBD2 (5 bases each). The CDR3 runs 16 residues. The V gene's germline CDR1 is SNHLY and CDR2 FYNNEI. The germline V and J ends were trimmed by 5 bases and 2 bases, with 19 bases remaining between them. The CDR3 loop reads CASSRDRIKTTYEQYF. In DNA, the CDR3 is TGTGCCAGCAGTAGGGACCGAATAAAAACAACCTACGAGCAGTACTTC.

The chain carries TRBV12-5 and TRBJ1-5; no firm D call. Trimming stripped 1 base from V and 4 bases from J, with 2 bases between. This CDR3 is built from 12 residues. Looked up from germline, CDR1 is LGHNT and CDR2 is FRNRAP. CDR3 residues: CASGLANQPQHF. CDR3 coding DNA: TGTGCTAGTGGTTTGGCGAATCAGCCCCAGCATTTT.

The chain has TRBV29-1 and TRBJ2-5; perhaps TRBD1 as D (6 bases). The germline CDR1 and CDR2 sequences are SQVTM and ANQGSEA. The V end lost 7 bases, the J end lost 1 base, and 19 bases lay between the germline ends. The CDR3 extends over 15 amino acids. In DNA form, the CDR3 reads TGCAGCGCCTCTTCGACAGGAGGAATCCAAGAGACCCAGTACTTC. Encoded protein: CSASSTGGIQETQYF.

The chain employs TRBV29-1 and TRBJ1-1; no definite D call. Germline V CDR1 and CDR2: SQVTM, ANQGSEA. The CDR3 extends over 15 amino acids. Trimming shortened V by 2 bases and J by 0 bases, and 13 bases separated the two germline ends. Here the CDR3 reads CSVERALSLNTEAFF. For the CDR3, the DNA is TGCAGCGTTGAACGCGCACTCAGCTTGAACACTGAAGCTTTCTTT.

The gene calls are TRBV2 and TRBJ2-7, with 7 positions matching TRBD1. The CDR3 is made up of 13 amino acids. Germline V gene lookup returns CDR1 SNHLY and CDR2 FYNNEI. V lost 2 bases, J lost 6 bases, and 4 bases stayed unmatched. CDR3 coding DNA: TGTGCCAGCAGTGAAAACAGGGGTTTCGAGCAGTACTTC. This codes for CASSENRGFEQYF. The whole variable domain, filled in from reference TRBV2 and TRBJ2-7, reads EPEVTQTPSHQVTQMGQEVILRCVPISNHLYFYWYRQILGQKVEFLVSFYNNEISEKSEIFDDQFSVERPDGSNFTLKIRSTKLEDSAMYFCASSENRGFEQYFGPGTRLTVT.

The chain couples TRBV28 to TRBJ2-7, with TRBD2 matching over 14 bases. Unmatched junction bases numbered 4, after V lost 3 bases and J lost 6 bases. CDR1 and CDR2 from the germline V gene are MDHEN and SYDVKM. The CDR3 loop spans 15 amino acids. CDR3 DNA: TGTGCCAGCAGTTTTCGACTAGCGGGAGGGCGCGAGCAGTACTTC. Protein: CASSFRLAGGREQYF. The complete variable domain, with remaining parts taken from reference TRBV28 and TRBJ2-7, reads DVKVTQSSRYLVKRTGEKVFLECVQDMDHENMFWYRQDPGLGLRLIYFSYDVKMKEKGDIPEGYSVSREKKERFSLILESASTNQTSMYLCASSFRLAGGREQYFGPGTRLTVT.